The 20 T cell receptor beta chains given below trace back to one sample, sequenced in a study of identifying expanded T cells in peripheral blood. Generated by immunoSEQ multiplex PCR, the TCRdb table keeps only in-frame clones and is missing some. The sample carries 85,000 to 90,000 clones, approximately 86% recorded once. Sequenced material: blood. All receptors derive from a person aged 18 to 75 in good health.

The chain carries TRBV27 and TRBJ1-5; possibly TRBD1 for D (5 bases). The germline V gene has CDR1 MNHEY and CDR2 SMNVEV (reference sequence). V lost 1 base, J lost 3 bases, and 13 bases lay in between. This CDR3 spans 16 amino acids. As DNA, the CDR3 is TGTGCCAGCAGTTTATATGGGGGGGGTATCAATCAGCCCCAGCATTTT. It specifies CASSLYGGGINQPQHF.

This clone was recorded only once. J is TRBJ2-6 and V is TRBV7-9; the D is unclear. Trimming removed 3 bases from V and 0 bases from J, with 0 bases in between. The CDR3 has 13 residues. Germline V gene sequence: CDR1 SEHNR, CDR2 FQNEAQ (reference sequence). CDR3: CASSFSGANVLTF. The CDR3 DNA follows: TGTGCCAGCAGCTTCTCTGGGGCCAACGTCCTGACTTTC.

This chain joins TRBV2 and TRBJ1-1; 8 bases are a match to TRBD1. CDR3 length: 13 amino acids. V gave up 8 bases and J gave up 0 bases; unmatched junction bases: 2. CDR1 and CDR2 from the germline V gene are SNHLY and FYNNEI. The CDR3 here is CASRQGLNTEAFF. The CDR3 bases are TGTGCCAGCCGACAGGGGCTGAACACTGAAGCTTTCTTT.

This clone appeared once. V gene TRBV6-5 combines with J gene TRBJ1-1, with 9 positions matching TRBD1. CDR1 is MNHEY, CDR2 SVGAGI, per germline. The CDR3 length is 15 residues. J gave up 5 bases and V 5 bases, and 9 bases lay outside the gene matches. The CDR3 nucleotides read TGTGCCAGCAGTAAGAGACAGGGGGGAAGGACTGAAGCTTTCTTT. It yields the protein CASSKRQGGRTEAFF.

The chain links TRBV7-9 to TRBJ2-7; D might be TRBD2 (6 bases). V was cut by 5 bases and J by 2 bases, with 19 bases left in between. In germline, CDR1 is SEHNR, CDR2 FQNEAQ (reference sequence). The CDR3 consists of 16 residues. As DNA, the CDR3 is TGTGCCAGCAGCCCTCGGGAAGGGACTTCGACCTACGAGCAGTACTTC. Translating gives CASSPREGTSTYEQYF.

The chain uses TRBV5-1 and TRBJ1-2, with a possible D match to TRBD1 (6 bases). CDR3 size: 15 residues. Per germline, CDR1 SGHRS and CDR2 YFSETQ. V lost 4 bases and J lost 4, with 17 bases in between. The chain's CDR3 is CASSPETGDTYGYTF. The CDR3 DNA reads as TGCGCCAGCAGCCCGGAGACGGGGGACACCTATGGCTACACCTTC.

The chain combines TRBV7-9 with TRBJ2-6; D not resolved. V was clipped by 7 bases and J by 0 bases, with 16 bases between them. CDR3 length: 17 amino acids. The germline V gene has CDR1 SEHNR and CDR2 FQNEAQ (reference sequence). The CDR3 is CASIHEVGNSGANVLTF. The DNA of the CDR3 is TGTGCCAGCATCCACGAGGTGGGGAACTCTGGGGCCAACGTCCTGACTTTC.

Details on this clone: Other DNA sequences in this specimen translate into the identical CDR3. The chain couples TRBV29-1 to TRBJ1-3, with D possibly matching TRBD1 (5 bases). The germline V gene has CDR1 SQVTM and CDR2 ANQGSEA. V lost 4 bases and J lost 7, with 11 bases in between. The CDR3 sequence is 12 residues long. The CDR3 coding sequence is TGCAGCGTTGTGGATTCAGGGAACACCATATATTTT. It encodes CSVVDSGNTIYF.

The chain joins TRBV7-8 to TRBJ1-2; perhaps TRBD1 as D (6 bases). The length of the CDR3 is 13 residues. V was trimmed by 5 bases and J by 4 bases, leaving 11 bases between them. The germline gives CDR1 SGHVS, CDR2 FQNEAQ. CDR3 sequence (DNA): TGTGCCAGCAGCCAGGGGCCCGGCTATGGCTACACCTTC. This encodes CASSQGPGYGYTF. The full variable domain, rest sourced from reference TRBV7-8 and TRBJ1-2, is GAGVSQSPRYKVAKRGQDVALRCDPISGHVSLFWYQQALGQGPEFLTYFQNEAQLDKSGLPSDRFFAERPEGSVSTLKIQRTQQEDSAVYLCASSQGPGYGYTFGSGTRLTVV.

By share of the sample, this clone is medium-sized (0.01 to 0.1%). The chain's CDR3 is CASMGISYYEQYF. In DNA form, the CDR3 reads TGTGCCAGCATGGGCATTTCTTACTACGAGCAGTACTTC. The chain couples TRBV2 to TRBJ2-7; no clear D gene. CDR3 length: 13 residues. Germline loops: CDR1 SNHLY, CDR2 FYNNEI. V lost 7 bases and J 3 bases, leaving 13 bases between the germline ends.

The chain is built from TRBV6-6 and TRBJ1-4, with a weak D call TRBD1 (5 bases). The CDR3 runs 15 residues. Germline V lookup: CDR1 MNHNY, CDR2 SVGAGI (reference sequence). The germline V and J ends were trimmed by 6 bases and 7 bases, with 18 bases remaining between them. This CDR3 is CASSRSGVFAEKLFF. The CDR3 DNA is TGTGCCAGCAGCCGCTCGGGGGTATTTGCTGAAAAACTGTTTTTT.

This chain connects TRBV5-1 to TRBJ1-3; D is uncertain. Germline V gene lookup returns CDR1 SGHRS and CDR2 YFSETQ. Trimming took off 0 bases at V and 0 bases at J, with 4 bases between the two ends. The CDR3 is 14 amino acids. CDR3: CASSLAVSGNTIYF. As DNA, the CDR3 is TGCGCCAGCAGCTTGGCAGTCTCTGGAAACACCATATATTTT.

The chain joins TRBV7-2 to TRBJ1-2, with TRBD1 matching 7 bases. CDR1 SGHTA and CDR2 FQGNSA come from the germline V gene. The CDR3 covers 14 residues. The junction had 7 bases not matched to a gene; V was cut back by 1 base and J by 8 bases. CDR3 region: CASSLEQGILGYTF. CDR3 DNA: TGTGCCAGCAGCTTAGAACAGGGGATTTTGGGCTACACCTTC. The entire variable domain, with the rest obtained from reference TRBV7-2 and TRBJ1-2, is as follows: GAGVSQSPSNKVTEKGKDVELRCDPISGHTALYWYRQSLGQGLEFLIYFQGNSAPDKSGLPSDRFSAERTGGSVSTLTIQRTQQEDSAVYLCASSLEQGILGYTFGSGTRLTVV.

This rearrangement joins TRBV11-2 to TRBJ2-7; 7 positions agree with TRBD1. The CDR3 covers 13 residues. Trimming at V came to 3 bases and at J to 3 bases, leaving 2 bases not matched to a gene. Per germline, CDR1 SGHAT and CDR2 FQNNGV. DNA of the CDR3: TGTGCCAGCAGCTTCGGGACAGTCTACGAGCAGTACTTC. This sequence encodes CASSFGTVYEQYF. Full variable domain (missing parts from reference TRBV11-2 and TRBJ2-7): EAGVAQSPRYKIIEKRQSVAFWCNPISGHATLYWYQQILGQGPKLLIQFQNNGVVDDSQLPKDRFSAERLKGVDSTLKIQPAKLEDSAVYLCASSFGTVYEQYFGPGTRLTVT.

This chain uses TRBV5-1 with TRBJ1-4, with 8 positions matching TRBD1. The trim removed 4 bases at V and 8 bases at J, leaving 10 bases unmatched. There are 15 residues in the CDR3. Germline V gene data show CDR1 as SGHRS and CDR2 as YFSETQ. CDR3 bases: TGCGCCAGCAGCCTGAATACAGGGGGAGGAGAAAAACTGTTTTTT. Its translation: CASSLNTGGGEKLFF.

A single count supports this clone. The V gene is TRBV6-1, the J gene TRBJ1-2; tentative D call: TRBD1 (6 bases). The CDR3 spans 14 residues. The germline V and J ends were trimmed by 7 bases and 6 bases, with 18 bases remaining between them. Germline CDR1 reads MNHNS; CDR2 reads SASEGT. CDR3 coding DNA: TGTGCCAGCATCTTGAAGCACAGGGAGGATGGCTACACCTTC. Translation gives CASILKHREDGYTF.

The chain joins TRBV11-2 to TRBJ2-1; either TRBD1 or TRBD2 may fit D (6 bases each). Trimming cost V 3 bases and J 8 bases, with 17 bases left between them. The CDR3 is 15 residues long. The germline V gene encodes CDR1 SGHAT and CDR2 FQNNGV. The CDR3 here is CASSLGGRTLDEQFF. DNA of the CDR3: TGTGCCAGCAGCTTGGGGGGCCGCACGTTGGATGAGCAGTTCTTC.

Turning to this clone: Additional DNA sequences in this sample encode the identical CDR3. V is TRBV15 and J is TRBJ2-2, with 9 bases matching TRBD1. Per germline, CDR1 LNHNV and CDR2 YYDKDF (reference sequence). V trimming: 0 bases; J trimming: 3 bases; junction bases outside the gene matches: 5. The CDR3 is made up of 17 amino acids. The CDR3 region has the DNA TGTGCCACCAGCAGAGATCGACGGACAGGGGACACCGGGGAGCTGTTTTTT. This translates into CATSRDRRTGDTGELFF.

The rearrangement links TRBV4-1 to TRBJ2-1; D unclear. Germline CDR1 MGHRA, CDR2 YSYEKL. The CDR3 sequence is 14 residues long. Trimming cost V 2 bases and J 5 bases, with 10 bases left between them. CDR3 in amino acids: CASSQQREDNEQFF. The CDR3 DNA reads TGCGCCAGCAGCCAACAGAGAGAGGACAATGAGCAGTTCTTC.

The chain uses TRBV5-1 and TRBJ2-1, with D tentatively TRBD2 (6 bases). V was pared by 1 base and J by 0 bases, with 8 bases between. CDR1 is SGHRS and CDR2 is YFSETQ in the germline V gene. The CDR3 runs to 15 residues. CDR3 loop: CASSLRRGSYNEQFF. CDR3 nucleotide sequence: TGCGCCAGCAGCTTGAGGCGGGGCTCCTACAATGAGCAGTTCTTC.